Listed below are T cell receptor beta chains from one sample, sequenced in a study of early T cells in non-severe SARS-CoV-2 infection. Via MiXCR, TCRdb re-called the 5' RACE reads, giving one row per CDR3 protein. The top ten clones hold roughly 4.3% of a sample with 55,000 to 85,000 distinct CDR3 sequences, less than 15% of them seen once. The sample comprised whole blood. The source of these receptors is an adult who was a healthcare worker with PCR-confirmed SARS-CoV-2 infection or an uninfected control (not recorded which). CDR3s include the opening cysteine and the closing phenylalanine or tryptophan. Fields, in order: clone size, V gene, J gene, D gene, CDR3 protein, CDR3 DNA. D genes are given only for firm matches. Clone size is shown for a subset of rows, as once, few, many or a class of expanded clone.

few,TRBV12-3/TRBV12-4,TRBJ2-7,TRBD1,CASRQGQSSSYEQYF,TGTGCCAGCAGGCAGGGACAGTCTAGCTCCTACGAGCAGTACTTC
few,TRBV20-1,TRBJ2-3,.,CSARDPRATTDTQYF,TGCAGTGCTAGAGATCCAAGGGCAACCACAGATACGCAGTATTTT
few,TRBV7-9,TRBJ2-2,.,CASSQSGELFF,TGTGCCAGCAGCCAATCCGGGGAGCTGTTTTTT
many,TRBV11-3,TRBJ2-1,TRBD1,CASRAGGNEQFF,TGTGCCAGCCGGGCAGGGGGCAATGAGCAGTTCTTC
few,TRBV7-3,TRBJ2-5,TRBD1,CASSLGQGETQYF,TGTGCCAGCAGCTTGGGACAGGGAGAGACCCAGTACTTC
few,TRBV20-1,TRBJ2-7,TRBD1,CSARADRGIYSYEQYF,TGCAGTGCTAGAGCCGACAGGGGGATATACTCCTACGAGCAGTACTTC
.,TRBV12-2,TRBJ1-4,.,CASRSYRSGKPNEKLFF,TGTGCAAGTCGCTCATACCGCTCAGGGAAGCCTAATGAAAAACTGTTTTTT
many,TRBV10-3,TRBJ1-1,TRBD1,CAISELRDRGTEAFF,TGTGCCATCAGTGAGCTAAGGGACAGGGGCACTGAAGCTTTCTTT
few,TRBV5-4,TRBJ2-5,TRBD2,CASRRGFGGRQETQYF,TGTGCCAGCAGGAGGGGGTTCGGCGGGAGGCAAGAGACCCAGTACTTC
many,TRBV7-2,TRBJ1-5,.,CASSPQGIQPQHF,TGTGCCAGCAGCCCCCAAGGCATTCAGCCCCAGCATTTT
.,TRBV6-1,TRBJ2-1,TRBD2,CASLQRGTARKQFF,TGTGCCAGCCTGCAGCGGGGTACCGCTAGGAAGCAGTTCTTC
.,TRBV7-7,TRBJ2-1,TRBD2,CASSLALAAPYNEQFF,TGTGCTAGCAGCTTAGCCCTAGCGGCCCCCTACAATGAGCAGTTCTTC
few,TRBV20-1,TRBJ2-7,.,CSAREGAGGIEQYF,TGCAGTGCTAGGGAGGGGGCAGGCGGAATCGAGCAGTACTTC
few,TRBV27,TRBJ2-7,TRBD1,CASTFFGTGSYEQYF,TGTGCCAGCACCTTCTTTGGGACAGGGTCCTACGAGCAGTACTTC
few,TRBV7-2,TRBJ2-1,.,CASSPRASRDGNEQFF,TGTGCCAGCAGCCCCCGTGCTAGCAGGGATGGGAATGAGCAGTTCTTC
few,TRBV12-3/TRBV12-4,TRBJ1-2,TRBD1,CASSTQGVYYGYTF,TGTGCCAGCAGTACCCAGGGGGTCTACTATGGCTACACCTTC
many,TRBV2,TRBJ2-7,TRBD2,CASSQNGLDYEQYF,TGTGCCAGCAGTCAGAACGGACTAGACTACGAGCAGTACTTC
many,TRBV30,TRBJ2-4,.,CAWSRSGLAKNIQYF,TGTGCCTGGAGTCGATCGGGACTAGCCAAAAACATTCAGTACTTC
few,TRBV7-9,TRBJ2-1,.,CASSSLKGPYNEQFF,TGTGCCAGCAGCTCCCTCAAGGGGCCCTACAATGAGCAGTTCTTC
many,TRBV6-2/TRBV6-3,TRBJ1-1,.,CASTLQVPNTEAFF,TGTGCCAGCACCTTACAGGTTCCGAACACTGAAGCTTTCTTT
.,TRBV19,TRBJ1-5,TRBD1,CACQFGQGSNQPQHF,TGTGCCTGTCAGTTTGGACAGGGAAGCAATCAGCCCCAGCATTTT
many,TRBV5-1,TRBJ2-1,TRBD2,CASRQLAGANNEQFF,TGCGCCAGCAGGCAGCTAGCGGGGGCTAACAATGAGCAGTTCTTC
.,TRBV10-1,TRBJ2-3,.,CASSDVGALDTQYF,TGCGCCAGCAGCGACGTGGGGGCGTTAGATACGCAGTATTTT
many,TRBV27,TRBJ2-2,.,CASRMKEEGTGELFF,TGTGCCAGCAGAATGAAGGAAGAAGGCACCGGGGAGCTGTTTTTT
.,TRBV4-1,TRBJ2-7,.,CASSQEYGYEQYF,TGCGCCAGCAGCCAAGAATACGGCTACGAGCAGTACTTC
many,TRBV27,TRBJ2-5,.,CASRSSQETQYF,TGTGCCAGCAGGAGCTCCCAAGAGACCCAGTACTTC
few,TRBV29-1,TRBJ2-6,.,CSVGAGPSSGANVLTF,TGCAGCGTTGGGGCAGGCCCCAGCTCTGGGGCCAACGTCCTGACTTTC
.,TRBV4-2,TRBJ2-7,.,CASSQEHRGYEQYF,TGTGCCAGCAGCCAAGAACACCGGGGTTACGAGCAGTACTTC
many,TRBV3-1,TRBJ2-2,.,CASSRGAGGGPSGELFF,TGTGCCAGCAGCCGAGGGGCTGGCGGGGGCCCCAGCGGGGAGCTGTTTTTT
.,TRBV27,TRBJ2-5,.,CASSLSPEETQYF,TGTGCCAGCAGTTTAAGTCCAGAAGAGACCCAGTACTTC
few,TRBV15,TRBJ1-1,.,CATSRVGGSNTEAFF,TGTGCCACCAGCAGAGTAGGGGGGTCTAACACTGAAGCTTTCTTT
few,TRBV6-1,TRBJ2-1,.,CASSEGGPGQFF,TGTGCCAGCAGTGAAGGGGGGCCGGGACAGTTCTTC
many,TRBV7-8,TRBJ2-3,TRBD2,CASSLVTGTSGTDTQYF,TGTGCCAGCAGCTTAGTCACCGGGACTAGCGGCACAGATACGCAGTATTTT
.,TRBV20-1,TRBJ2-5,TRBD2,CSAPGGIVGETQYF,TGCAGTGCCCCGGGGGGGATTGTCGGAGAGACCCAGTACTTC
many,TRBV28,TRBJ1-1,.,CASSLGGRTEAFF,TGTGCCAGCAGTTTGGGAGGGCGCACTGAAGCTTTCTTT
.,TRBV11-2,TRBJ2-5,.,CASSPRPVGSSLETQYF,TGTGCCAGCAGTCCCAGACCCGTCGGCAGCAGCTTAGAGACCCAGTACTTC
.,TRBV12-3/TRBV12-4,TRBJ2-3,.,CASSFCDGGADTQYF,TGTGCCAGCAGTTTCTGTGATGGTGGCGCAGATACGCAGTATTTT
many,TRBV12-5,TRBJ1-4,.,CASGPHAGGEGDEKLFF,TGTGCTAGTGGTCCCCATGCCGGAGGGGAGGGTGATGAAAAACTGTTTTTT
.,TRBV3-1,TRBJ2-7,.,CASSQDYSPYEQYF,TGTGCCAGCAGCCAAGATTATAGTCCCTACGAGCAGTACTTC
many,TRBV11-2,TRBJ2-1,.,CASSLEDSHNEQFF,TGTGCCAGCAGCTTAGAAGACAGCCACAATGAGCAGTTCTTC
many,TRBV7-9,TRBJ1-2,.,CASSQGRRRGYGYTF,TGTGCCAGCAGTCAGGGTAGGAGAAGAGGCTATGGCTACACCTTC
.,TRBV6-1,TRBJ2-3,.,CASRGVTQYF,TGTGCCAGCAGAGGGGTTACGCAGTATTTT
.,TRBV5-4,TRBJ2-7,.,CASSNGPAAREQYF,TGTGCCAGCAGCAACGGCCCCGCTGCGCGGGAGCAGTACTTC
many,TRBV9,TRBJ2-5,.,CASSVEVQQETQYF,TGTGCCAGCAGCGTAGAAGTACAGCAAGAGACCCAGTACTTC
.,TRBV6-2/TRBV6-3,TRBJ2-7,.,CASREGHLTYEQYF,TGTGCCAGCAGAGAGGGACACCTCACCTACGAGCAGTACTTC
many,TRBV12-3/TRBV12-4,TRBJ1-2,.,CATQRGHYGYTF,TGTGCCACTCAACGGGGACACTATGGCTACACCTTC
many,TRBV2,TRBJ1-3,.,CASSETGVGNTIYF,TGTGCCAGCAGTGAAACCGGGGTAGGAAACACCATATATTTT
few,TRBV19,TRBJ2-5,TRBD1,CASSIIRGSTETQYF,TGTGCCAGTAGTATTATCAGGGGGTCGACGGAGACCCAGTACTTC
many,TRBV10-3,TRBJ2-7,TRBD1,CAISDPTGGPYEQYF,TGTGCCATCAGCGACCCGACAGGGGGTCCCTACGAGCAGTACTTC
many,TRBV11-3,TRBJ2-1,TRBD2,CASSSWTSGSFLNEQFF,TGTGCCAGCAGCTCATGGACTAGCGGGAGTTTTTTAAATGAGCAGTTCTTC